A selection of T cell receptor beta chains follows, all from one sample in a study of cytomegalovirus exposure and HLA in healthy donors. The protocol was immunoSEQ multiplex PCR, while the TCRdb copy is restricted to in-frame clones and leaves out a portion. Of over 150,000 clones listed, around 80% are singletons. Sequencing input: PBMCs. The source of these receptors is an older woman in good health and CMV-seropositive. Both conserved end residues are part of each CDR3. Size is omitted from some rows. Given values are once, few, many or a class for expanded clones.

>.|TRBJ2-3|TRBV7-2
CASSLRGGTDTQYF
>.|TRBJ2-1|TRBV6-4
CASSEESSYNEQFF
>few|TRBJ2-5|TRBV6-5
CASSRTGPLETQYF
>.|TRBJ2-5|TRBV30
CAWSAPRAGGRETQYF
>few|TRBJ2-2|TRBV7-2
CARSVNTGELFF
>.|TRBJ1-2|TRBV7-9
CASSLEGTGAYGYTF
>once|TRBJ1-1|TRBV5-5
CASSTERLNTEAFF
>few|TRBJ2-7|TRBV27
CASSPLLPGDEQYF
>.|TRBJ2-3|TRBV6-1
CASRTTRLTDTQYF
>.|TRBJ2-1|TRBV28
CASSLGRGGMNNEQFF
>.|TRBJ2-7|TRBV6-1
CASSEGGGSYEQYF
>.|TRBJ2-5|TRBV7-2
CASSRGTGTQETQYF
>.|TRBJ2-7|TRBV5-6
CASRAGTGDYYEQYF
>few|TRBJ2-7|TRBV5-1
CASSWGGAGVSYEQYF
>.|TRBJ2-2|TRBV18
CASSPPRGGTGELFF
>.|TRBJ2-4|TRBV27
CASSTTQGQGAKNIQYF
>.|TRBJ2-3|TRBV19
CASSTLAGGTGVTQYF
>.|TRBJ1-6|TRBV6-4
CASSEGTAMSPLHF
>.|TRBJ2-7|TRBV6-5
CASSSPSLPYEQYF
>.|TRBJ2-5|TRBV5-6
CASSPSPDRAGETQYF
>few|TRBJ2-6|TRBV28
CASSFLRNSGANVLTF
>.|TRBJ1-2|TRBV27
CASSLSQQGIFYGYTF
>.|TRBJ1-4|TRBV18
CASSPGQTNGEILFF
>.|TRBJ1-6|TRBV15
CATSRVQFDNSPLHF
>.|TRBJ2-2|TRBV5-1
CASSFAGVDTGELFF
>.|TRBJ2-7|TRBV28
CASRRGQEYF
>few|TRBJ2-3|TRBV12-5
CASGLVRGDTQYF
>.|TRBJ2-5|TRBV28
CASSLAGQITETQYF
>.|TRBJ2-1|TRBV30
CAWARGLDNEQFF
>.|TRBJ2-1|TRBV9
CASSQLQGSSYNEQFF
>once|TRBJ1-1|TRBV5-1
CASSNGQGLNTEAFF
>.|TRBJ2-2|TRBV18
CASSPSRGTGELFF
>.|TRBJ2-4|TRBV5-1
CASSLDRTLAKNIQYF
>.|TRBJ2-7|TRBV18
CASSPPSRGNYEQYF
>.|TRBJ2-1|TRBV7-6
CASSLGVKGGVEEQFF
>.|TRBJ2-3|TRBV5-4
CASSLDVRATDTQYF
>.|TRBJ2-7|TRBV6-4
CASSPNTSGRDEQYF
>.|TRBJ2-7|TRBV7-2
CASSPERGGGYEQYF
>few|TRBJ1-4|TRBV9
CASSVGQGTNEKLFF
>.|TRBJ2-7|TRBV6-5
CASRRAGTYYEQYF
>.|TRBJ2-7|TRBV6-5
CASSRDRGDYEQYF
>.|TRBJ2-6|TRBV6-4
CASSDSYPAGPGSGANGLTF
>.|TRBJ1-5|TRBV28
CASSLKMGTGTAQHF
>.|TRBJ1-5|TRBV7-2
CASSPGTGGLPSSNQPQHF
>.|TRBJ2-7|TRBV4-2
CASSLTSGNSYEQYF
>.|TRBJ2-7|TRBV19
CASRGAGTPVYEQYF
>.|TRBJ2-5|TRBV20-1
CSALDRGSQYF
>few|TRBJ2-3|TRBV13
CASSPGEADTQYF
>.|TRBJ1-2|TRBV2
CASSKDSYGYTF
>.|TRBJ1-2|TRBV2
CASSFTSLNYGYTF
>.|TRBJ1-2|TRBV5-4
CASSPVAAQGQSYTF
>medium-sized|TRBJ1-2|TRBV6-5
CASSYVGAGYTF
>.|TRBJ2-5|TRBV5-6
CASSSPGQETQYF
>.|TRBJ2-1|TRBV5-1
CASSPGTSGRAGEQFF
>.|TRBJ2-1|TRBV7-9
CASSPGLADNNEQFF
>.|TRBJ2-7|TRBV28
CASRRGTGFYEQYF
>.|TRBJ2-1|TRBV7-9
CASSAPSSGRGEQFF
>.|TRBJ2-3|TRBV7-3
CASSLRDRNIDTQYF
>.|TRBJ2-3|TRBV7-9
CASSSGSTDTQYF